What follows is one T cell receptor beta chain and its context. This specimen comes from a study of blood T cell repertoires in COVID-19. The overall study: The analysed material was cDNA or gDNA that came from T cells, B-cell-depleted T cells, or PBMCs.

Per the study methods: Amplification from reference gene primers served as the basis for estimated nucleated cell counts. Repertoires were generated with immunoSEQ multiplex PCR, while TCRdb's copy carries only in-frame clones and drops some. That table supplies the V and J calls and clone size; D and trimming were determined from the DNA. Counted here are 90,000 or so clones, around 72% occurring once; the ten biggest clones make up 20% to 25%. V was pared by 4 bases and J by 0 bases, with 13 bases between. This CDR3 has 16 residues. Per the germline V gene, CDR1 is LGHNA and CDR2 is YSLEER. The sample was peripheral blood. This receptor was identified in a woman aged 55-70 years in a cohort sampled during active or convalescent COVID-19. The genes are TRBV4-3 and TRBJ2-1; weak D call: TRBD2 (5 bases). CDR3 sequence reads: CASSRRDDGSYNEQFF. CDR3 DNA sequence: TGCGCCAGCAGCCGACGGGATGACGGCTCCTACAATGAGCAGTTCTTC.